These 32 T cell receptor beta chains share one sample of origin, sequenced in a study of T cell responses to AZD1222 COVID-19 vaccine. TCRdb's table, derived via immunoSEQ multiplex PCR, lists solely in-frame clones and lacks some. The table lists approximately 210,000 clones, less than 95% of them singletons. The sample here was peripheral blood, taken 28 days after the second dose of the MenACWY control vaccine. The receptors come from an adult who received the MenACWY meningococcal vaccine as a control.

This clone is a singleton in its sample. The chain is built from TRBV11-2 and TRBJ2-3; 8 bases match TRBD2. Germline lookup yields CDR1 SGHAT and CDR2 FQNNGV. The CDR3 runs 17 residues. J gave up 0 bases and V 1 base, and 6 bases lay outside the gene matches. The CDR3 nucleotides are TGTGCCAGCAGCTTAGGGGTAGCGGGGAGAAGCACAGATACGCAGTATTTT. It encodes CASSLGVAGRSTDTQYF.

The chain combines TRBV28 with TRBJ1-3; D is ambiguous. This CDR3 region has 13 residues. Trimming removed 3 bases at V and 2 bases at J, with 5 bases between. The germline CDR1 and CDR2 sequences are MDHEN and SYDVKM. For the CDR3, the DNA is TGTGCCAGCAGTTTCCAGCCTGGAAACACCATATATTTT. Amino acid sequence: CASSFQPGNTIYF.

The chain recombines TRBV7-2 with TRBJ2-1; D is perhaps TRBD2 (6 bases). V was trimmed by 0 bases and J by 9 bases, leaving 12 bases between them. The CDR3 spans 14 residues. Germline CDR1 SGHTA, CDR2 FQGNSA. The CDR3: CASSLARRGAEQFF. CDR3 DNA sequence: TGTGCCAGCAGCTTAGCGCGGCGGGGAGCTGAGCAGTTCTTC.

This chain connects TRBV2 to TRBJ1-2; tentatively, D is TRBD1 (5 bases). Germline V lookup: CDR1 SNHLY, CDR2 FYNNEI. The germline V and J ends were trimmed by 7 bases and 6 bases, with 15 bases remaining between them. The CDR3 is made up of 13 amino acids. The CDR3 DNA is TGTGCCAGCATCGGGGCCGACCCTAATGGCTACACCTTC. Translating gives CASIGADPNGYTF.

This chain connects TRBV6-1 to TRBJ1-5; D unclear. Germline CDR1 is MNHNS and CDR2 is SASEGT. The CDR3 totals 13 residues. Between the trimmed V and J ends, which lost 1 base and 6 bases, there was a span of 7 bases. CDR3 nucleotide sequence: TGTGCCAGCAGTGAAGGTCTTGGTCAGCCCCAGCATTTT. Protein: CASSEGLGQPQHF.

V gene TRBV15 combines with J gene TRBJ2-3, with 7 positions matching TRBD1. Germline V gene data show CDR1 as LNHNV and CDR2 as YYDKDF (reference sequence). V lost 10 bases, J lost 4 bases, and 5 bases stayed unmatched. The CDR3 sequence is 12 residues long. The DNA for the CDR3 is TGTGCCATCTCACAGGGGCCAGATACGCAGTATTTT. This translates into CAISQGPDTQYF.

The chain joins TRBV27 to TRBJ2-7; 10 bases are a match to TRBD1. V shed 5 bases and J 2 bases; nucleotides not matched to a gene: 9. The germline V gene encodes CDR1 MNHEY and CDR2 SMNVEV (reference sequence). There are 16 residues in the CDR3. The CDR3 sequence: CASSPYRDRGPYEQYF. The CDR3 DNA sequence: TGTGCCAGCAGTCCTTACCGGGACAGGGGTCCCTACGAGCAGTACTTC.

The chain carries TRBV7-6 and TRBJ1-4, with 7 nucleotides matching TRBD1. This CDR3 has 14 residues. The V segment lost 4 bases and the J segment 8 bases; nucleotides outside the gene matches: 7. Germline CDR1 SGHVS, CDR2 FNYEAQ. In nucleotides, the CDR3 is TGTGCCAGCAGCTCAGGACAGGTCTGGGAAAAACTGTTTTTT. Translation: CASSSGQVWEKLFF. The entire variable domain, with the rest obtained from reference TRBV7-6 and TRBJ1-4, is as follows: GAGVSQSPRYKVTKRGQDVALRCDPISGHVSLYWYRQALGQGPEFLTYFNYEAQQDKSGLPNDRFSAERPEGSISTLTIQRTEQRDSAMYRCASSSGQVWEKLFFGSGTQLSVL.

The chain carries TRBV6-5 and TRBJ2-5; either TRBD1 or TRBD2 may supply D (6 bases each). The ends were cut back, 2 bases at V and 0 bases at J, with 7 bases in the middle. Per germline, CDR1 MNHEY and CDR2 SVGAGI. There are 14 residues in the CDR3. The CDR3 bases are TGTGCCAGCAGTTACAGGGGGGACCAAGAGACCCAGTACTTC. Amino acids: CASSYRGDQETQYF.

The chain carries TRBV2 and TRBJ1-2, with 9 bases fitting TRBD1. Per the germline V gene, CDR1 is SNHLY and CDR2 is FYNNEI. The CDR3 consists of 19 residues. With V trimmed by 10 bases and J by 5 bases, 26 bases remained unmatched. CDR3 nucleotide sequence: TGTGCCACCCCGGAAAGTAACCGGGACAGGGCGGTAAGACGGTATGGCTACACCTTC. This codes for CATPESNRDRAVRRYGYTF.

The V call is TRBV7-9, the J call TRBJ2-5; the D is unclear. Germline V CDR1 and CDR2: SEHNR, FQNEAQ (reference sequence). With 2 bases removed from V and 2 bases from J, the gap between germline ends came to 9 bases. The CDR3 totals 14 residues. The CDR3 sequence is CASSLKLQQETQYF. The DNA for the CDR3 is TGTGCCAGCAGCTTAAAACTGCAACAAGAGACCCAGTACTTC.

This chain joins TRBV7-2 and TRBJ2-7; D is unresolved. The germline gives CDR1 SGHTA, CDR2 FQGNSA. The V end was cut by 2 bases, the J end by 6 bases, with 14 bases between. The CDR3 has 14 amino acids. CDR3: CASSLIRAGGEQYF. CDR3 DNA: TGTGCCAGCAGCTTAATTAGAGCAGGTGGCGAGCAGTACTTC. Full variable domain (missing parts from reference TRBV7-2 and TRBJ2-7): GAGVSQSPSNKVTEKGKDVELRCDPISGHTALYWYRQSLGQGLEFLIYFQGNSAPDKSGLPSDRFSAERTGGSVSTLTIQRTQQEDSAVYLCASSLIRAGGEQYFGPGTRLTVT.

The chain carries TRBV28 and TRBJ1-4; the D gene is possibly TRBD1 (5 bases). Trimming pared 11 bases from V and 2 bases from J, leaving 21 bases between. The CDR3 covers 16 residues. Germline V gene data show CDR1 as MDHEN and CDR2 as SYDVKM. The CDR3 coding sequence is TGTGCCCATCAAAGGACAACTGGTCGCACTAATGAAAAACTGTTTTTT. Protein sequence: CAHQRTTGRTNEKLFF. Variable domain in full (rest from reference TRBV28 and TRBJ1-4): DVKVTQSSRYLVKRTGEKVFLECVQDMDHENMFWYRQDPGLGLRLIYFSYDVKMKEKGDIPEGYSVSREKKERFSLILESASTNQTSMYLCAHQRTTGRTNEKLFFGSGTQLSVL.

This clone has more than one count but fewer than ten. The chain carries TRBV27 and TRBJ1-1; the D is unclear. CDR3 length: 13 residues. Germline CDR1 is MNHEY and CDR2 is SMNVEV (reference sequence). The ends were cut back, 5 bases at V and 6 bases at J, with 13 bases in the middle. The CDR3 region has the DNA TGTGCCAGCAGTCTCAAGCCTCAGTCTGAAGCTTTCTTT. It specifies CASSLKPQSEAFF.

This rearrangement joins TRBV9 to TRBJ2-6; 8 nucleotides agree with TRBD1. The CDR3 sequence is 18 residues long. J gave up 2 bases and V 4 bases, and 11 bases lay outside the gene matches. Germline V CDR1 and CDR2: SGDLS, YYNGEE. The CDR3 is CASSPPTGEVAGANVLTF. The CDR3 region has the DNA TGTGCCAGCAGCCCCCCGACAGGGGAGGTTGCTGGGGCCAACGTCCTGACTTTC.

V is TRBV6-4 and J is TRBJ2-1; 14 nucleotides match TRBD2. V shed 5 bases, J shed 6 bases, and the junction held 6 bases outside the gene matches. The germline V gene has CDR1 MRHNA and CDR2 SNTAGT. The CDR3 covers 16 residues. In DNA form, the CDR3 reads TGTGCCAGCAGTAGCCAGGGACTAGCGGGAGTCAATGAGCAGTTCTTC. Protein product: CASSSQGLAGVNEQFF.

The chain links TRBV3-1 (or the pseudogene TRBV3-2) to TRBJ1-4, with D maybe TRBD1 (5 bases). The CDR3 sequence is 15 residues long. Germline V gene data show CDR1 as LGHDT and CDR2 as YNNKEL (reference sequence). The V end was cut by 3 bases, the J end by 4 bases, with 12 bases between. CDR3 region: CASSHPDRFNEKLFF. The CDR3 DNA follows: TGTGCCAGCAGCCACCCCGACAGATTTAATGAAAAACTGTTTTTT.

V and J are TRBV6-1 and TRBJ2-3; D uncertain. V lost 1 base, J lost 0 bases, and 11 bases lay in between. The CDR3 is 16 amino acids. The V gene's germline CDR1 is MNHNS and CDR2 SASEGT. The CDR3 sequence is CASSEEWITSTDTQYF. Here the CDR3 DNA reads TGTGCCAGCAGTGAAGAGTGGATTACCAGCACAGATACGCAGTATTTT.

The chain joins TRBV29-1 to TRBJ2-4; 9 nucleotides line up with TRBD2. This CDR3 is 15 amino acids long. The germline CDR1 and CDR2 sequences are SQVTM and ANQGSEA. The CDR3 sequence is CSAAGGSLAKNIQYF. DNA of the CDR3: TGCAGTGCTGCGGGGGGGTCCTTAGCCAAAAACATTCAGTACTTC.

The chain employs TRBV18 and TRBJ2-3, with D unresolved. Deletions cut 3 bases from V and 3 bases from J, with 10 bases between. There are 14 residues in the CDR3. Looked up from germline, CDR1 is KGHSH and CDR2 is LQKENI. The CDR3 protein is CASSPLRVTDTQYF. In DNA form, the CDR3 reads TGTGCCAGCTCACCCCTAAGGGTGACAGATACGCAGTATTTT.

The chain is built from TRBV11-2 and TRBJ2-7, with TRBD1 matching over 7 bases. Trimming at V came to 5 bases and at J to 2 bases, leaving 3 bases not matched to a gene. The CDR3 is 13 residues long. Per germline, CDR1 SGHAT and CDR2 FQNNGV. Here the CDR3 reads CASSAGTAYEQYF. CDR3 coding DNA: TGTGCCAGCAGCGCAGGGACAGCCTACGAGCAGTACTTC.

The CDR3 nucleotides are TGTGCCAGCAGCTTAAAAGGCAAATCCTACGAGCAGTACTTC. This translates into CASSLKGKSYEQYF. The rearrangement uses TRBV7-3 and TRBJ2-7, with D unclear. Germline CDR1 and CDR2: SGHTA and FQGTGA. This CDR3 is 14 amino acids long. V was clipped by 1 base and J by 1 base, with 8 bases between them.

V is TRBV5-4 and J is TRBJ1-3; 7 positions agree with TRBD1. The CDR3 consists of 15 residues. V shed 4 bases, J shed 4 bases, and the junction held 8 bases outside the gene matches. Germline V gene sequence: CDR1 SGHNT, CDR2 YYREEE (reference sequence). CDR3 sequence (DNA): TGTGCCAGCAGCCTGGAGGGGGCCAACGGAAACACCATATATTTT. It translates to CASSLEGANGNTIYF. Full variable domain (rest looked up from reference TRBV5-4 and TRBJ1-3): ETGVTQSPTHLIKTRGQQVTLRCSSQSGHNTVSWYQQALGQGPQFIFQYYREEENGRGNFPPRFSGLQFPNYSSELNVNALELDDSALYLCASSLEGANGNTIYFGEGSWLTVV.

The V and J genes are TRBV6-5 and TRBJ2-7; 8 bases align to TRBD1. Germline loops: CDR1 MNHEY, CDR2 SVGAGI. This CDR3 has 13 residues. With V trimmed by 5 bases and J by 3 bases, 3 bases remained unmatched. The CDR3 is CASSMGQDYEQYF. CDR3 DNA: TGTGCCAGCAGTATGGGACAGGACTACGAGCAGTACTTC.

The chain has TRBV3-1 (or the pseudogene TRBV3-2) and TRBJ2-5; unclear D gene. With 1 base removed from V and 3 bases from J, the gap between germline ends came to 15 bases. Germline V gene data show CDR1 as LGHDT and CDR2 as YNNKEL (reference sequence). The CDR3 is 16 residues long. The CDR3 bases are TGTGCCAGCAGCCAAGGTTGGGCAGGCTTCAAAGAGACCCAGTACTTC. Translation: CASSQGWAGFKETQYF.

The V gene is TRBV3-1 (or the pseudogene TRBV3-2), the J gene TRBJ2-7; the D gene could be TRBD1 or TRBD2 (6 bases each). The CDR3 extends over 14 amino acids. V was pared by 1 base and J by 6 bases, with 13 bases between. Germline V CDR1 and CDR2: LGHDT, YNNKEL (reference sequence). CDR3 coding DNA: TGTGCCAGCAGCCAAGTAGGGGGGCAAGCCGAGCAGTACTTC. Its translation: CASSQVGGQAEQYF.

This chain links TRBV4-3 with TRBJ2-7; 7 bases map to TRBD1. The CDR3 consists of 16 residues. After removal of 0 bases from V and 0 bases from J, the junction contained 5 bases not matched to a gene. Germline V gene lookup returns CDR1 LGHNA and CDR2 YSLEER. The CDR3 region is CASSQESTGTSYEQYF. The CDR3 coding sequence is TGCGCCAGCAGCCAAGAGTCGACAGGGACCTCCTACGAGCAGTACTTC.

The chain has TRBV11-1 and TRBJ2-3; D might be TRBD1 (5 bases). Germline CDR1 SGHAT, CDR2 FQDESV (reference sequence). The CDR3 is 13 residues long. Trimming cost V 5 bases and J 6 bases, with 12 bases left between them. CDR3 region: CASSLSRVDTQYF. The CDR3 DNA sequence: TGTGCCAGCAGCCTCAGCAGGGTTGATACGCAGTATTTT.

This clone was seen just once. The chain joins TRBV14 to TRBJ2-7; D tentatively reads TRBD1 or TRBD2 (5 bases each). Germline assignment: CDR1 SGHDN and CDR2 FVKESK. The CDR3 totals 16 residues. The V end lost 1 base, the J end lost 2 bases, and 15 bases lay between the germline ends. CDR3 residues: CASSQGLPQGAYEQYF. Here the CDR3 DNA reads TGTGCCAGCAGCCAAGGACTACCCCAGGGCGCCTACGAGCAGTACTTC.

This chain uses TRBV20-1 with TRBJ1-1, with unresolved D. V lost 3 bases and J 4 bases, leaving 12 bases between the germline ends. CDR1 is DFQATT and CDR2 is SNEGSKA in the germline V gene (reference sequence). This CDR3 comprises 13 residues. The CDR3 sequence: CSASIPVGTEAFF. The DNA for the CDR3 is TGCAGTGCTAGTATCCCGGTAGGCACTGAAGCTTTCTTT.

This chain connects TRBV29-1 to TRBJ2-2; 9 bases agree with TRBD2. Germline V gene data show CDR1 as SQVTM and CDR2 as ANQGSEA. V dropped 3 bases and J dropped 4; count of bases not matched to a gene: 12. The CDR3 contains 17 residues. CDR3: CSVDAGRGGPSTGELFF. For the CDR3, the DNA is TGCAGCGTTGACGCTGGGCGGGGGGGCCCGAGCACCGGGGAGCTGTTTTTT.

The chain joins TRBV19 to TRBJ2-7; TRBD1 or TRBD2 may be the D gene (5 bases each). The V end lost 1 base, the J end lost 4 bases, and 8 bases lay between the germline ends. Germline CDR1 and CDR2: LNHDA and SQIVND (reference sequence). The CDR3 sequence is 13 residues long. For the CDR3, the DNA is TGTGCCAGTAGTATAGGGGGCGGGTACGAGCAGTACTTC. This sequence encodes CASSIGGGYEQYF. Drawing the rest from reference TRBV19 and TRBJ2-7, the complete variable domain is DGGITQSPKYLFRKEGQNVTLSCEQNLNHDAMYWYRQDPGQGLRLIYYSQIVNDFQKGDIAEGYSVSREKKESFPLTVTSAQKNPTAFYLCASSIGGGYEQYFGPGTRLTVT.